What follows are 29 T cell receptor beta chains derived from one specimen sequenced in a study of blood T cell repertoires in COVID-19. The table came from immunoSEQ multiplex PCR; TCRdb's copy has only in-frame clones and leaves some out. The data contain around 260,000 clones, 80% to 90% of them singletons. The sequenced material came from PBMCs or T cells enriched from blood (not recorded which). The receptor source for this set is a woman aged 30 to 39 who had recovered from COVID-19.

The V call is TRBV6-1, the J call TRBJ1-5; TRBD1 agrees at 8 bases. V shed 3 bases and J 6 bases; nucleotides not matched to a gene: 10. CDR1 MNHNS and CDR2 SASEGT come from the germline V gene. The CDR3 totals 16 residues. The DNA for the CDR3 is TGTGCCAGCAGTGACGGGTGGGGACAGGTTCTTCAGCCCCAGCATTTT. Translating gives CASSDGWGQVLQPQHF.

This sequence joins TRBV18 and TRBJ2-7; 10 bases match TRBD1. Germline V gives CDR1 KGHSH, CDR2 LQKENI. J gave up 3 bases and V 3 bases, and 5 bases lay outside the gene matches. CDR3 length: 15 amino acids. The CDR3 DNA sequence: TGTGCCAGCTCACCCCGGGGACAGGGGATCTACGAGCAGTACTTC. It is translated as CASSPRGQGIYEQYF. The whole variable domain, filled in from reference TRBV18 and TRBJ2-7, reads NAGVMQNPRHLVRRRGQEARLRCSPMKGHSHVYWYRQLPEEGLKFMVYLQKENIIDESGMPKERFSAEFPKEGPSILRIQQVVRGDSAAYFCASSPRGQGIYEQYFGPGTRLTVT.

Note on this clone: Sequence at one end of the junction differs from germline and may be a read error. The chain is built from TRBV2 and TRBJ1-1, with D hard to call. CDR3 length: 9 amino acids. Germline CDR1 SNHLY, CDR2 FYNNEI. Written as DNA, the CDR3 is TGTGCCAGCAGTGAAAACGGTGCCTTT. It codes for CASSENGAF.

V usage is TRBV9 and J usage is TRBJ2-1, with TRBD2 identical over 10 bases. V shed 4 bases and J 6 bases; nucleotides not matched to a gene: 7. CDR1 and CDR2 (germline): SGDLS, YYNGEE. The CDR3 is 15 residues long. The CDR3 coding sequence is TGTGCCAGCAGCATAACTAGCGGGACGCCCAATGAGCAGTTCTTC. This codes for CASSITSGTPNEQFF.

The gene calls are TRBV28 and TRBJ1-2; a possible D gene is TRBD1 (5 bases). CDR3 length: 16 amino acids. Trimming removed 3 bases from V and 3 bases from J, with 17 bases in between. Germline loops: CDR1 MDHEN, CDR2 SYDVKM. In DNA form, the CDR3 reads TGTGCCAGCAGTTTCCGCCTGATGACAGCCTACTATGGCTACACCTTC. Its protein is CASSFRLMTAYYGYTF.

This clone was counted only a few times. V gene TRBV6-6 combines with J gene TRBJ2-3; 8 bases fit TRBD2. V lost 2 bases to trimming and J lost 4 bases; unmatched junction nucleotides: 5. This CDR3 is built from 15 residues. In germline, CDR1 is MNHNY, CDR2 SVGAGI (reference sequence). CDR3 coding DNA: TGTGCCAGCAGTTACGTCGGGAGGGTTGCAGATACGCAGTATTTT. It translates to CASSYVGRVADTQYF.

The chain is built from TRBV28 and TRBJ2-1, with TRBD2 matching over 13 bases. With V trimmed by 4 bases and J by 4 bases, 7 bases remained unmatched. The CDR3 spans 17 residues. Per germline, CDR1 MDHEN and CDR2 SYDVKM. In nucleotides, the CDR3 is TGTGCCAGCAGTTCCGTCGGGACTAGCGGGGCTTACAATGAGCAGTTCTTC. Translated: CASSSVGTSGAYNEQFF.

The chain uses TRBV28 and TRBJ1-2; D is unresolved. V was clipped by 4 bases and J by 3 bases, with 12 bases between them. CDR3 size: 14 residues. The germline gives CDR1 MDHEN, CDR2 SYDVKM. Written as DNA, the CDR3 is TGTGCCAGCAGTTGGGCCTATATGGACTATGGCTACACCTTC. Translation gives CASSWAYMDYGYTF.

This chain joins TRBV14 and TRBJ2-7, with D possibly matching TRBD1 (5 bases). Trimming removed 0 bases from V and 0 bases from J, with 15 bases in between. This CDR3 is 17 amino acids long. CDR1 SGHDN and CDR2 FVKESK come from the germline V gene. The CDR3 spells CASSQDSTATSSYEQYF. The CDR3 DNA reads TGTGCCAGCAGCCAAGATTCGACAGCAACGAGCTCCTACGAGCAGTACTTC.

Comment on this clone: Other DNA sequences in this sample translate to the same CDR3. The gene calls are TRBV5-4 and TRBJ1-5; 9 bases align to TRBD1. J gave up 3 bases and V 0 bases, and 1 base lay outside the gene matches. From germline, CDR1 is SGHNT and CDR2 YYREEE (reference sequence). CDR3 length equals 15 residues. CDR3 sequence reads: CASSLGTGVNQPQHF. DNA of the CDR3: TGTGCCAGCAGCTTGGGGACAGGGGTCAATCAGCCCCAGCATTTT.

This rearrangement joins TRBV3-1 (or the pseudogene TRBV3-2) to TRBJ2-3; maybe TRBD2 (5 bases). V shed 0 bases and J shed 8 bases, with 9 bases lying between them. Per the germline V gene, CDR1 is LGHDT and CDR2 is YNNKEL (reference sequence). This CDR3 comprises 13 residues. The CDR3 sequence: CASSQDVEGTQYF. Written as DNA, the CDR3 is TGTGCCAGCAGCCAAGACGTAGAGGGTACGCAGTATTTT.

The chain recombines TRBV7-6 with TRBJ2-3, with TRBD2 as a possible D gene (6 bases). CDR1 is SGHVS, CDR2 FNYEAQ, per germline. Trimming pared 0 bases from V and 2 bases from J, leaving 12 bases between. The CDR3 extends over 16 amino acids. The CDR3 region is CASSLAYGRFTDTQYF. The CDR3 region has the DNA TGTGCCAGCAGCTTAGCGTATGGGAGGTTCACAGATACGCAGTATTTT.

This chain links TRBV5-1 with TRBJ2-1, with TRBD2 identical over 12 bases. CDR3 length equals 16 residues. The germline V gene encodes CDR1 SGHRS and CDR2 YFSETQ. With V trimmed by 7 bases and J by 4 bases, 9 bases remained unmatched. CDR3 sequence reads: CASRITSGGTYNEQFF. Written as DNA, the CDR3 is TGCGCCAGCCGAATAACTAGCGGGGGGACTTACAATGAGCAGTTCTTC.

J is TRBJ2-7 and V is TRBV6-2 or TRBV6-3; 8 bases align to TRBD1. V shed 4 bases and J 5 bases; nucleotides not matched to a gene: 7. Germline V CDR1 and CDR2: MNHEY, SVGEGT. The CDR3 has 14 residues. CDR3: CASSWTGFVNEQYF. In DNA form, the CDR3 reads TGTGCCAGCAGTTGGACAGGGTTCGTGAACGAGCAGTACTTC.

V gene TRBV30 combines with J gene TRBJ2-1; D might be TRBD2 (5 bases). The CDR3 totals 12 residues. V was pared by 7 bases and J by 5 bases, with 12 bases between. Germline V CDR1 and CDR2: GTSNPN, SVGIG (reference sequence). Here the CDR3 reads CAYKAENNEQFF. CDR3 nucleotides: TGTGCCTACAAAGCGGAGAACAATGAGCAGTTCTTC.

This rearrangement joins TRBV9 to TRBJ1-2; D call uncertain. The CDR3 length is 14 residues. The V end lost 2 bases, the J end lost 7 bases, and 15 bases lay between the germline ends. Germline V gene sequence: CDR1 SGDLS, CDR2 YYNGEE. For the CDR3, the DNA is TGTGCCAGCAGCGTGGGGAGCATAGGCGGTGGCTACACCTTC. This gives the protein CASSVGSIGGGYTF.

CDR3 sequence reads: CASSGGTEAFF. The CDR3 bases are TGTGCCAGCAGCGGGGGTACTGAAGCTTTCTTT. The V call is TRBV6-5, the J call TRBJ1-1; possibly TRBD1 for D (5 bases). Germline V gene lookup returns CDR1 MNHEY and CDR2 SVGAGI. This CDR3 is built from 11 residues. The germline V and J ends were trimmed by 6 bases and 5 bases, with 7 bases remaining between them.

This sequence joins TRBV19 and TRBJ2-2; the match to TRBD1 covers 7 bases. The V gene's germline CDR1 is LNHDA and CDR2 SQIVND (reference sequence). The junction had 7 bases not matched to a gene; V was cut back by 7 bases and J by 5 bases. The CDR3 extends over 14 amino acids. The CDR3 sequence: CASNPTGNTGELFF. The CDR3 DNA sequence: TGTGCCAGTAACCCGACAGGGAATACCGGGGAGCTGTTTTTT.

V usage is TRBV28 and J usage is TRBJ1-6; 9 bases agree with TRBD1. The germline V gene encodes CDR1 MDHEN and CDR2 SYDVKM. This CDR3 is built from 15 residues. Germline trimming cut 5 bases from V and 8 bases from J; bases unmatched to any gene: 7. In DNA, the CDR3 is TGTGCCAGCAGTAACGGACAGGGGAATCATTCACCCCTCCACTTT. This gives the protein CASSNGQGNHSPLHF.

The rearrangement joins TRBV10-2 to TRBJ1-4; D perhaps matches TRBD1 (6 bases). CDR1 is WSHSY, CDR2 SAAADI, per germline. V was pared by 4 bases and J by 7 bases, with 7 bases between. This CDR3 contains 12 residues. In DNA, the CDR3 is TGCGCCAGCAGTGGGGGGCGTGAAAAACTGTTTTTT. This encodes CASSGGREKLFF.

The chain is built from TRBV5-4 and TRBJ2-2; possibly TRBD2 for D (6 bases). The V end lost 0 bases, the J end lost 2 bases, and 14 bases lay between the germline ends. Per the germline V gene, CDR1 is SGHNT and CDR2 is YYREEE (reference sequence). The CDR3 consists of 17 residues. CDR3 region: CASSLGPGAGNTGELFF. The CDR3 nucleotides read TGTGCCAGCAGCTTGGGCCCGGGAGCTGGAAACACCGGGGAGCTGTTTTTT.

The genes are TRBV5-6 and TRBJ1-1; D is uncertain. V lost 0 bases and J lost 1, with 19 bases in between. CDR3 length: 18 amino acids. The germline V gene has CDR1 SGHDT and CDR2 YYEEEE. The CDR3 bases are TGTGCCAGCAGCTTGGCCGAAGTACGGGGAACCACGAACACTGAAGCTTTCTTT. Translating gives CASSLAEVRGTTNTEAFF.

The J gene is TRBJ2-5, the V gene TRBV3-1 (or the pseudogene TRBV3-2); 9 bases map to TRBD1. The CDR3 loop spans 15 amino acids. CDR1 is LGHDT and CDR2 is YNNKEL in the germline V gene (reference sequence). J gave up 7 bases and V 5 bases, and 11 bases lay outside the gene matches. Here the CDR3 reads CASSDLGQGSWTQYF. The CDR3 DNA sequence: TGTGCCAGCAGCGACCTGGGACAGGGTAGTTGGACCCAGTACTTC.

The chain joins TRBV28 to TRBJ1-5; D gene unclear. This CDR3 is 16 amino acids long. Germline V lookup: CDR1 MDHEN, CDR2 SYDVKM. Trimming took off 3 bases at V and 6 bases at J, with 18 bases between the two ends. CDR3 loop: CASSFWGTGVGQPQHF. Here the CDR3 DNA reads TGTGCCAGCAGTTTTTGGGGAACCGGGGTGGGTCAGCCCCAGCATTTT.

The V and J genes are TRBV15 and TRBJ2-7; D might be TRBD2 (6 bases). With 1 base removed from V and 3 bases from J, the gap between germline ends came to 10 bases. The CDR3 loop spans 14 amino acids. Germline CDR1 LNHNV, CDR2 YYDKDF (reference sequence). CDR3 in amino acids: CATSRGGGDYEQYF. The CDR3 DNA is TGTGCCACCAGCAGAGGCGGCGGGGACTACGAGCAGTACTTC.

This chain joins TRBV19 and TRBJ1-5; 9 nucleotides match TRBD1. The CDR3 contains 13 residues. J was trimmed by 7 bases and V by 5 bases; bases with no gene match: 3. Germline assignment: CDR1 LNHDA and CDR2 SQIVND (reference sequence). CDR3 protein: CASSYDRGQPQHF. CDR3 DNA: TGTGCCAGTAGTTACGACAGGGGGCAGCCCCAGCATTTT. The full variable domain, with the rest looked up from reference TRBV19 and TRBJ1-5, is DGGITQSPKYLFRKEGQNVTLSCEQNLNHDAMYWYRQDPGQGLRLIYYSQIVNDFQKGDIAEGYSVSREKKESFPLTVTSAQKNPTAFYLCASSYDRGQPQHFGDGTRLSIL.

V gene TRBV27 combines with J gene TRBJ1-2; D gene uncertain. Trimming stripped 6 bases from V and 5 bases from J, with 16 bases between. The CDR3 totals 14 residues. Germline CDR1 is MNHEY and CDR2 is SMNVEV (reference sequence). Here the CDR3 DNA reads TGTGCCAGCAGCCGTCGTTCTCGGGAGTATGGCTACACCTTC. This encodes CASSRRSREYGYTF.

The gene calls are TRBV5-1 and TRBJ2-2, with a weak D call TRBD1 (6 bases). Germline lookup yields CDR1 SGHRS and CDR2 YFSETQ. The CDR3 covers 14 residues. V was shortened by 5 bases and J by 5 bases, with 13 bases between the two germline ends. This CDR3 reads CASRFTGRTGELFF. CDR3 in DNA: TGCGCCAGCAGGTTTACAGGGCGGACCGGGGAGCTGTTTTTT.

The chain's CDR3 is CASSIRDGGNEQFF. The CDR3 DNA sequence: TGTGCCAGCAGCATCCGGGACGGGGGCAATGAGCAGTTCTTC. The chain links TRBV7-9 to TRBJ2-1; TRBD2 is a possible D gene (6 bases). There are 14 residues in the CDR3. Germline V CDR1 and CDR2: SEHNR, FQNEAQ (reference sequence). Trimming took off 5 bases at V and 6 bases at J, with 14 bases between the two ends.